The rows below give T cell receptor beta chains drawn from one sample of a study of long-term antiretroviral therapy in people with HIV. Profiling relied on immunoSEQ multiplex PCR, and the TCRdb table lists in-frame clones only, not all of them. The sample lists fewer than 45,000 clones; about 85% were seen once. Sequenced here: unsorted PBMCs, sampled approximately 2.9 years before starting antiretroviral therapy. These receptors all stem from a woman aged 25 to 45 with HIV. Each CDR3 is given with its conserved first and last residue. Each record gives: V gene, clone size, J gene, D gene, CDR3 length, CDR3 protein, CDR3 DNA. A D gene is named only where the DNA matches it firmly. Size tells how often a clone was seen (once, few, many) or the class of an expanded clone, and some rows leave it out.

>TRBV4-2|-|TRBJ2-1|-|16
CASSQELGGGYNEQFF
TGTGCCAGCAGCCAGGAACTAGGTGGGGGGTACAATGAGCAGTTCTTC
>TRBV18|-|TRBJ1-2|-|16
CASSPPSLGRDLGYTF
TGTGCCAGCTCACCACCGTCTCTGGGCAGGGATTTAGGCTACACCTTC
>TRBV18|once|TRBJ1-1|-|14
CASSDTDVNTEAFF
TGTGCCAGCTCAGATACGGACGTTAACACTGAAGCTTTCTTT
>TRBV2|-|TRBJ2-7|-|14
CASSLDTNSYEQYF
TGTGCCAGCAGTTTAGACACGAACTCCTACGAGCAGTACTTC
>TRBV7-2|-|TRBJ1-5|-|14
CASSLGTDNQPQHF
TGTGCCAGCAGCTTAGGGACAGATAATCAGCCCCAGCATTTT
>TRBV5-1|-|TRBJ2-1|-|15
CASSQTESSYNEQFF
TGCGCCAGCAGCCAGACAGAAAGCTCCTACAATGAGCAGTTCTTC
>TRBV18|-|TRBJ2-6|-|16
CASSTFVIPGANVLTF
TGTGCCAGCTCAACGTTTGTGATTCCTGGGGCCAACGTCCTGACTTTC
>TRBV5-1|-|TRBJ2-7|-|15
CASSLDPPSFYEQYF
TGCGCCAGCAGCTTGGATCCTCCCTCGTTCTACGAGCAGTACTTC
>TRBV5-6|-|TRBJ1-3|-|14
CASSSWGFGNTIYF
TGTGCCAGCAGCTCCTGGGGTTTTGGAAACACCATATATTTT
>TRBV7-2|-|TRBJ1-2|TRBD1|13
CASSQGQGNGYTF
TGTGCCAGCAGCCAGGGACAGGGGAACGGCTACACCTTC
>TRBV5-1|-|TRBJ1-2|-|13
CASMAGTNYGYTF
TGCGCCAGCATGGCAGGGACCAACTATGGCTACACCTTC
>TRBV5-1|-|TRBJ2-5|-|14
CASSLESLQETQYF
TGCGCCAGCAGCTTGGAGTCCTTGCAAGAGACCCAGTACTTC
>TRBV30|few|TRBJ1-1|-|11
CAWSLTEKAFF
TGTGCCTGGAGCCTGACTGAAAAAGCTTTCTTT
>TRBV19|-|TRBJ1-6|-|15
CASSIGVTGYSPLHF
TGTGCCAGTAGTATTGGGGTGACGGGATATTCACCCCTCCACTTT
>TRBV11-2|few|TRBJ1-1|-|15
CASSLEPGANTEAFF
TGTGCCAGCAGCTTAGAACCTGGGGCCAACACTGAAGCTTTCTTT
>TRBV27|-|TRBJ2-1|TRBD1|15
CASKGQASSYNEQFF
TGTGCCAGCAAGGGACAGGCGAGCTCCTACAATGAGCAGTTCTTC
>TRBV5-8|-|TRBJ1-6|-|12
CASSLVTPPLHF
TGTGCCAGCAGCCTCGTTACCCCACCCCTCCACTTT
>TRBV5-1|-|TRBJ2-5|TRBD1|15
CASRLGTVEQETQYF
TGCGCCAGCAGGTTAGGGACAGTGGAGCAAGAGACCCAGTACTTC
>TRBV4-1|-|TRBJ2-6|-|14
CASSQDHGANVLTF
TGCGCCAGCAGCCAAGATCACGGGGCCAACGTCCTGACTTTC
>TRBV2|-|TRBJ2-7|-|16
CASKPSDRNRVYEQYF
TGTGCCAGCAAACCCAGCGACAGGAATAGGGTCTACGAGCAGTACTTC
>TRBV2|-|TRBJ1-1|TRBD1|13
CASTAPGGTEAFF
TGTGCCAGCACGGCCCCAGGGGGAACTGAAGCTTTCTTT
>TRBV7-9|-|TRBJ1-3|-|15
CASSLEAETGHTIYF
TGTGCCAGCAGCTTAGAGGCGGAGACGGGTCACACCATATATTTT
>TRBV15|-|TRBJ2-3|TRBD1|16
CATSRSRDRSTDTQYF
TGTGCCACCAGCAGATCCCGGGACAGGAGCACAGATACGCAGTATTTT
>TRBV5-1|-|TRBJ2-3|-|14
CASSLGYREVTQYF
TGCGCCAGCAGCTTGGGGTACAGGGAGGTCACGCAGTATTTT
>TRBV19|-|TRBJ2-1|TRBD1|18
CASSITRDRGSLDNEQFF
TGTGCCAGTAGTATTACCAGGGACAGGGGATCTCTAGACAATGAGCAGTTCTTC
>TRBV25-1|once|TRBJ2-2|-|14
CASVGQGIPGELFF
TGTGCCAGTGTGGGGCAGGGGATTCCCGGGGAGCTGTTTTTT
>TRBV19|-|TRBJ2-1|-|14
CASIDGSVSNEQFF
TGTGCCAGTATAGACGGGTCCGTAAGCAATGAGCAGTTCTTC
>TRBV7-9|-|TRBJ2-6|-|15
CASSNQGSGANVLTF
TGTGCCAGCAGCAACCAGGGCTCTGGGGCCAACGTCCTGACTTTC
>TRBV7-9|-|TRBJ2-1|TRBD1|19
CASNRAGQGLTVENNEQFF
TGTGCCAGCAACAGAGCGGGACAGGGTTTAACCGTGGAAAACAATGAGCAGTTCTTC
>TRBV27|-|TRBJ2-5|TRBD2|14
CASSPGGGQETQYF
TGTGCCAGCAGTCCCGGCGGGGGGCAAGAGACCCAGTACTTC
>TRBV5-5|-|TRBJ1-5|TRBD1|17
CASSLGDRGLSNQPQHF
TGTGCCAGCAGCTTGGGGGACAGGGGGCTGAGCAATCAGCCCCAGCATTTT
>TRBV7-8|-|TRBJ2-4|-|15
CASSPVFDERDIQYF
TGTGCCAGCAGCCCTGTATTTGACGAGAGGGACATTCAGTACTTC
>TRBV7-5|-|TRBJ2-6|-|15
CARSLAWAGANVLTF
TGTGCCAGAAGCTTAGCGTGGGCTGGGGCCAACGTCCTGACTTTC
>TRBV30|-|TRBJ1-2|-|12
CAWSRQIYGYTF
TGTGCCTGGAGCAGACAGATTTATGGCTACACCTTC
>TRBV6-5|-|TRBJ2-1|TRBD1|14
CASSDRAVSNEQFF
TGTGCCAGCAGCGACAGGGCCGTGTCTAATGAGCAGTTCTTC
>TRBV6-1|-|TRBJ2-7|-|12
CASSEGRDEQYF
TGTGCCAGCAGTGAAGGAAGGGACGAGCAGTACTTC
>TRBV11-2|-|TRBJ2-5|-|17
CASSLGRGRGVGETQYF
TGTGCCAGCAGCTTAGGTCGGGGCAGGGGCGTGGGCGAGACCCAGTACTTC
>TRBV7-7|-|TRBJ2-2|TRBD1|15
CASSLADRETGELFF
TGTGCCAGCAGCTTAGCCGACAGGGAGACCGGGGAGCTGTTTTTT
>TRBV6-1|medium-sized|TRBJ1-5|-|13
CASKWGGVQPQHF
TGTGCCAGCAAATGGGGAGGGGTTCAGCCCCAGCATTTT
>TRBV6-1|-|TRBJ1-2|-|13
CATSAGTNYGYTF
TGTGCCACCTCGGCAGGGACGAACTATGGCTACACCTTC
>TRBV7-9|-|TRBJ2-5|-|14
CASSLVGGGETQYF
TGTGCCAGCAGCTTAGTTGGAGGGGGGGAGACCCAGTACTTC
>TRBV10-1|-|TRBJ2-2|-|16
CASSEFGVSGTGELFF
TGCGCCAGCAGTGAGTTTGGGGTTTCGGGCACCGGGGAGCTGTTTTTT
>TRBV10-2|-|TRBJ2-3|-|11
CASSVGDTQYF
TGCGCCAGCAGTGTAGGGGATACGCAGTATTTT
>TRBV9|-|TRBJ2-1|-|12
CASSEILGEQFF
TGTGCCAGCAGCGAGATACTAGGTGAGCAGTTCTTC
>TRBV29-1|-|TRBJ2-1|-|12
CSAPSDYNEQFF
TGCAGCGCGCCCTCGGATTACAATGAGCAGTTCTTC
>TRBV30|-|TRBJ2-1|TRBD2|21
CAWTEHTPGTSGACSYNEQFF
TGTGCCTGGACCGAACACACTCCCGGGACTAGCGGGGCATGTTCCTACAATGAGCAGTTCTTC
>TRBV4-1|-|TRBJ1-4|TRBD1|15
CASSRDRGQGEKLFF
TGCGCCAGCAGCCGCGACAGGGGGCAGGGTGAAAAACTGTTTTTT
>TRBV27|-|TRBJ2-1|-|10
CASSPDEQFF
TGTGCCAGCAGCCCCGACGAGCAGTTCTTC
>TRBV15|few|TRBJ2-3|-|12
CATSRDTDTQYF
TGTGCCACCAGCAGAGATACAGATACGCAGTATTTT
>TRBV27|-|TRBJ2-2|-|11
CASENTGELFF
TGTGCCAGCGAGAACACCGGGGAGCTGTTTTTT
>TRBV4-2|-|TRBJ2-1|-|16
CASSQEWGATYNEQFF
TGTGCCAGCAGCCAAGAGTGGGGGGCCACCTACAATGAGCAGTTCTTC
>TRBV5-1|-|TRBJ1-2|-|15
CASSLDGGREDGYTF
TGCGCCAGCAGCTTGGATGGGGGGCGTGAAGATGGCTACACCTTC